The 4 T cell receptor beta chains presented below share a single source sample, sequenced in a study of shared clonotypes between healthy human individuals. Clones were sequenced by immunoSEQ multiplex PCR, and TCRdb holds only the in-frame ones, with some missing. The table has some 1,400,000 clones, 95% to 97% seen once; the top ten hold approximately 1.1%. Sequencing was carried out using naive CD4+ T cells sorted from blood. Stated subset: CD45RA+ positively selected. The receptors were sampled from a man aged 25 to 40 in good health.

The rearrangement links TRBV5-1 to TRBJ2-3, with D unclear. The CDR3 covers 14 residues. The germline CDR1 and CDR2 sequences are SGHRS and YFSETQ. The V gene lost 3 bases and the J gene lost 2 bases, with 10 bases spanning the gap. The CDR3 loop reads CASSSQVHTDTQYF. Here the CDR3 DNA reads TGCGCCAGCAGCTCCCAGGTACACACAGATACGCAGTATTTT.

This clone has more than one count but fewer than ten. This rearrangement joins TRBV5-1 to TRBJ1-2, with TRBD1 matching 8 bases. The trim removed 4 bases at V and 4 bases at J, leaving 6 bases unmatched. Germline CDR1 is SGHRS and CDR2 is YFSETQ. CDR3 size: 14 residues. The CDR3 nucleotides are TGCGCCAGCAGCGACGACAGGGGTGGCTATGGCTACACCTTC. Its protein is CASSDDRGGYGYTF.

The V and J genes are TRBV6-1 and TRBJ1-4, with 10 nucleotides matching TRBD1. The CDR3 has 14 residues. J lost 8 bases, V lost 5 bases, and 5 bases had no gene match. Germline V gives CDR1 MNHNS, CDR2 SASEGT. CDR3 region: CASSLDRGGEKLFF. Here the CDR3 DNA reads TGTGCCAGCAGTTTGGACAGGGGGGGCGAAAAACTGTTTTTT.

This clone has just one count. The J gene is TRBJ2-5, the V gene TRBV18, with D unresolved. The CDR3 is made up of 16 amino acids. Trimming pared 3 bases from V and 1 base from J, leaving 15 bases between. The germline V gene has CDR1 KGHSH and CDR2 LQKENI. The CDR3: CASSPLPGQSQETQYF. In DNA form, the CDR3 reads TGTGCCAGCTCACCCCTACCCGGGCAGTCCCAAGAGACCCAGTACTTC.